A single sample gave rise to the 30 T cell receptor delta chains below, sequenced in a study of γδ T cells in repeated Plasmodium falciparum infection. TCRdb re-processed the multiplex PCR reads using CATT. Of tens of thousands of delta-chain clones in the sample, 0.75% to 1% were seen once. Bulk repertoires came from Vgamma9/Vdelta2+ or Vdelta2-negative gammadelta T cells flow-sorted from PBMC. The sequenced sample was gamma-delta T cells from blood. The origin of the receptors is a pool of human donors (malaria-infected and uninfected, not separated).

In the case of this clone: A far larger clone differs by one base, so this is likely a read error. This sample includes further DNA sequences coding for the same CDR3. V gene TRDV1 combines with J gene TRDJ1; 8 bases map to TRDD2. The J gene, left out of TCRdb, was set here by checking the DNA against germline. The germline V gene encodes CDR1 TSWWSYY and CDR2 QGS. The CDR3 spans 18 residues. Trimming took 3 bases from V and 6 from J; bases not matched to a gene: 18. The CDR3, as DNA: TGTGCTCTTGGGGATCCGCCTTCCTATGAGACCGGGGGGTATAAACTCATCTTT. Residues: CALGDPPSYETGGYKLIF.

This clone was counted ten times or more. The same CDR3 is also encoded by other DNA sequences in this sample. The chain couples TRDV1 to TRDJ1; TRDD3 aligns across 9 bases. CDR1 and CDR2 (germline): TSWWSYY, QGS. CDR3 length: 18 amino acids. Trimming cost V 1 base and J 1 base; bases outside gene matches: 10. The CDR3 sequence is CALGEPPGWGYATDKLIF. Here the CDR3 DNA reads TGTGCTCTTGGGGAACCCCCCGGGTGGGGATACGCCACCGATAAACTCATCTTT.

This clone has only a few counts. This sequence is one base from a far larger clone and is likely a read error. This same CDR3 is encoded by further DNA sequences in the sample. V and J are TRDV2 and TRDJ1, with 9 bases matching TRDD3. V trimming: 7 bases; J trimming: 0 bases; junction bases outside the gene matches: 8. Per germline, CDR1 GEAIGNYY and CDR2 EKD. CDR3 size: 15 residues. The CDR3 reads CACEALGEYTDKLIF. CDR3 bases: TGTGCCTGCGAGGCACTGGGGGAATACACCGATAAACTCATCTTT.

Details on this clone: One base separates it from a far larger clone, so it is likely a read error. Within the sample, other DNA sequences also encode this same CDR3. No J gene was named, though the V gene is TRDV1; the D call in the table, TRDD3, was not verified against the DNA. The CDR3 has 22 residues. Looked up from germline, CDR1 is TSWWSYY and CDR2 is QGS. This CDR3 is CALGEFTRLPTYWGITGDKLIF. The CDR3 DNA is TGTGCTCTTGGGGAATTTACGCGTCTTCCTACTTATTGGGGGATAACAGGCGATAAACTCATCTTC.

This clone was seen only a few times. This likely traces to a read error, being one base from a far larger clone. Within the sample, other DNA sequences also encode this same CDR3. The rearrangement links TRDV3 to TRDJ1; D is uncertain. CDR1 is TVYSNPD, CDR2 GDNSRS, per germline (reference sequence). The CDR3 is 16 amino acids. The CDR3 DNA reads as TGTGCTTTCATCCGACCCTGTCGGGGTTACACCGATAAACTCATCTTT. Its protein product is CAFIRPCRGYTDKLIF.

As for this clone: The amino acid sequence in TCRdb belongs to a much larger clone and departs from this DNA's translation at residue 3, likely a sequencing read error; the sequence shown is translated from the DNA. The gene calls are TRAV36/DV7 and TRDJ1; TRDD3 matches at 11 bases. TCRdb does not report a J gene; here it was assigned by matching the DNA to germline references. CDR3 length equals 12 residues. Per the germline V gene, CDR1 is VTNFRS and CDR2 is LTSSGIE (reference sequence). Trimming removed 6 bases from V and 8 bases from J; junction bases left unmatched: 6. CDR3 nucleotides: TGTGCTGAGCTGTACTGGGGGATAAAACTCATCTTT. This translates into CAELYWGIKLIF.

In its sample, this clone was seen many times. The identical CDR3 is also encoded by other nucleotide sequences in the sample. The rearrangement links TRDV1 to TRDJ1; weak D call: TRDD3 (5 bases). Germline V lookup: CDR1 TSWWSYY, CDR2 QGS. The CDR3 has 18 amino acids. V was clipped by 1 base and J by 0 bases, with 18 bases between them. CDR3 DNA: TGTGCTCTTGGGGAACGTGGGGAAACCCATTACTACACCGATAAACTCATCTTT. Translated, it gives CALGERGETHYYTDKLIF.

The sample holds a few counts of this clone. Given a far larger clone just one base away, this is likely a sequencing read error. At the DNA level, this CDR3 is encoded by other sequences in the same sample as well. The gene calls are TRDV2 and TRDJ1; 10 nucleotides match TRDD3. TCRdb lists no J gene, so it was determined here by aligning the DNA to germline. The CDR3 is 16 residues long. CDR1 and CDR2 (germline): GEAIGNYY, EKD. The CDR3 region is CACDWGIRPSTDKLIF. For the CDR3, the DNA is TGCGCCTGTGACTGGGGGATTCGCCCTAGCACCGATAAACTCATCTTT.

In the case of this clone: The protein held in TCRdb is that of a much larger clone and does not match this DNA's translation at residue 8, likely because of a read error; the protein shown is translated from the DNA. J is TRDJ1 and V is TRDV2, with D possibly being TRDD3 (5 bases). Here the J gene came from matching the DNA to germline, since TCRdb omits it. CDR1 and CDR2 (germline): GEAIGNYY, EKD. CDR3 size: 18 residues. Trimming took off 3 bases at V and 0 bases at J, with 22 bases between the two ends. This CDR3 is CACDPKVPGATYTDKLIF. The CDR3 DNA reads as TGTGCCTGTGACCCGAAGGTACCGGGGGCTACGTACACCGATAAACTCATCTTT.

This clone was seen a few times. A read error is likely here: a far larger clone is one base away. This same CDR3 is encoded by further DNA sequences in the sample. The chain links TRDV1 to TRDJ1; TRDD3 agrees at 10 bases. The germline V gene encodes CDR1 TSWWSYY and CDR2 QGS. V dropped 7 bases and J dropped 0; count of bases not matched to a gene: 32. The CDR3 contains 24 residues. CDR3 DNA: TGTGCTCTTGTTCCCGCCGGAGGTTACTGGGGGATCCATCCGGCCGGGCCGTACACCGATAAACTCATCTTT. This codes for CALVPAGGYWGIHPAGPYTDKLIF.

On this clone: The amino acid sequence in TCRdb belongs to a much larger clone and departs from this DNA's translation at residue 3, likely a sequencing read error; the sequence shown is translated from the DNA. The chain employs TRDV1 and TRDJ1; 8 bases map to TRDD3. The J gene, missing from TCRdb, was assigned here through DNA to germline matching. CDR1 TSWWSYY and CDR2 QGS come from the germline V gene. The CDR3 is 24 residues long. This chain's CDR3 is CAIGEKSPRPPPSHGDTHTDKLIF. The CDR3 DNA sequence: TGTGCTATTGGGGAAAAGAGTCCCCGCCCTCCTCCGTCGCATGGGGATACCCACACCGATAAACTCATCTTT.

This clone was counted between two and nine times. The TCRdb protein, from a much larger clone, departs from this DNA's translation at residue 5, likely by read error; the protein shown derives from the DNA. This chain connects TRDV1 to TRDJ1; possibly TRDD2 for D (6 bases). From germline, CDR1 is TSWWSYY and CDR2 QGS. The CDR3 sequence is 20 residues long. Trimming took off 4 bases at V and 0 bases at J, with 27 bases between the two ends. CDR3 sequence: CALGGGSFQAYWLYTDKLIF. CDR3 coding DNA: TGTGCTCTTGGGGGCGGCTCCTTCCAAGCCTACTGGCTCTACACCGATAAACTCATCTTT.

This clone was seen ten or more times. With only one base between it and a far larger clone, this is likely a read error. Other DNA variants within this sample encode the same CDR3. The chain links TRAV38-2/DV8 to TRDJ1, with 8 bases identical to TRDD3. Germline V gene sequence: CDR1 TSESDYY, CDR2 QEAYKQQN. The J segment lost 0 bases and the V segment lost 3 bases, leaving 22 bases of the junction unmatched. The length of the CDR3 is 21 residues. The CDR3 nucleotides are TGTGCTTATAGGACGGCGGCGAGGGGATACTTGGGTATCGTGGACACCGATAAACTCATCTTT. The encoded protein is CAYRTAARGYLGIVDTDKLIF.

Concerning this clone itself: A far bigger clonotype differs at one base, so this is likely a read error. Different DNA sequences within this sample yield the same CDR3. The rearrangement joins TRDV1 to TRDJ1; D possibly corresponds to TRDD3 (6 bases). The J gene was not available in TCRdb and was assigned here by matching the DNA to germline segments. The CDR3 spans 19 residues. CDR1 and CDR2 (germline): TSWWSYY, QGS. The CDR3 loop reads CALGEHPYLGMVYTDKLIF. CDR3 DNA: TGTGCTCTTGGGGAACACCCCTACTTGGGGATGGTTTACACCGACAAACTCATCTTT.

As concerns this clone: TCRdb records a much larger clone's protein for this DNA, with a difference at residue 7 that likely arises from a read error; the protein given is the translation of the DNA. CDR3 DNA: TGTGCCTGTGACTTCCCCCCTCTGCCCGATAAACTCATCTTT. This encodes CACDFPPLPDKLIF. The chain employs TRDV2 and TRDJ1; D is undetermined. As TCRdb names no J gene, one was assigned here on the basis of a DNA match to germline. This CDR3 region has 14 residues. The germline V and J ends were trimmed by 3 bases and 3 bases, with 13 bases remaining between them. Per the germline V gene, CDR1 is GEAIGNYY and CDR2 is EKD.

This clone was picked up a small number of times. A far more abundant clone sits one base away, making this likely a read error. This CDR3 is also generated by other DNA sequences in the sample. The chain carries TRDV2 and TRDJ1, with D unresolved. Here the J gene came from matching the DNA to germline, since TCRdb omits it. Looked up from germline, CDR1 is GEAIGNYY and CDR2 is EKD. The CDR3 contains 16 residues. The CDR3 region is CACDTEEEEGTDKLIF. The CDR3 DNA is TGTGCCTGCGACACCGAGGAAGAAGAGGGCACCGATAAACTCATCTTT.

This clone was detected a few times. The translation of this DNA and the TCRdb protein of a much larger clone differ at residue 4, probably owing to a read error; the protein shown here is translated from the DNA. The J gene is TRDJ1, the V gene TRDV2, with D possibly matching TRDD3 (6 bases). Here the J gene came from matching the DNA to germline, since TCRdb omits it. The ends were cut back, 5 bases at V and 0 bases at J, with 18 bases in the middle. Germline V gives CDR1 GEAIGNYY, CDR2 EKD. This CDR3 contains 16 residues. This CDR3 is CACGRLGYLNTDKLIF. Here the CDR3 DNA reads TGTGCCTGTGGCCGCCTAGGATACCTTAACACCGATAAACTCATCTTT.

This clone has a count of ten or more. The chain is built from TRDV1 and TRDJ1; D is perhaps TRDD3 (6 bases). The CDR3 consists of 17 residues. Trimming took 2 bases from V and 5 from J, leaving 21 bases between them. Germline V gene sequence: CDR1 TSWWSYY, CDR2 QGS. The DNA for the CDR3 is TGTGCTCTTGGGGAAAGGGCAACCTGGGGATTAAAAGATAAACTCATCTTT. Amino acids: CALGERATWGLKDKLIF.

This clone turned up a few times. The TCRdb record carries a much larger clone's protein, which differs from this DNA's translation at residue 13; a read error is the likely cause, and the protein listed here is the DNA translation. The chain is built from TRDV1 and TRDJ1, with 9 positions matching TRDD3. The J gene was not available in TCRdb and was assigned here by matching the DNA to germline segments. CDR1 TSWWSYY and CDR2 QGS come from the germline V gene. The CDR3 covers 16 residues. CDR3 in amino acids: CALGELGGIHTDELIF. The CDR3, as DNA: TGTGCTCTTGGGGAACTAGGGGGGATACACACCGATGAACTCATCTTT.

About this clone: The TCRdb protein comes from a much larger clone and disagrees with this DNA's translation at residue 6, likely due to a read error; the protein given here is derived from the DNA. The chain carries TRDV1 and TRDJ1, with TRDD3 matching over 12 bases. TCRdb supplies no J gene; here it was assigned by aligning the nucleotide sequence to germline. Germline lookup yields CDR1 TSWWSYY and CDR2 QGS. The CDR3 length is 16 residues. V lost 9 bases to trimming and J lost 8 bases; unmatched junction nucleotides: 16. The CDR3 spells CALRTALLGDTGKLIF. Written as DNA, the CDR3 is TGTGCTCTCCGTACGGCCTTACTGGGGGATACAGGAAAACTCATCTTT.

This clone has a handful of counts. Given a far larger clone just one base away, this is likely a sequencing read error. The same CDR3 arises from other DNA sequences in this sample as well. The CDR3 spells CALGEPPGVIPQYADKLIF. CDR3 sequence (DNA): TGTGCTCTTGGGGAGCCGCCGGGGGTTATCCCCCAGTACGCTGATAAACTCATCTTT. The chain recombines TRDV1 with TRDJ1, with D possibly being TRDD3 (5 bases). The J gene comes from matching the DNA to germline here; TCRdb lacks it. The CDR3 contains 19 residues. Germline assignment: CDR1 TSWWSYY and CDR2 QGS. Trimming shortened V by 3 bases and J by 5 bases, and 28 bases separated the two germline ends.

This clone showed up just a few times. TCRdb's listed protein matches a much larger clone and diverges from this DNA's translation at residue 13, likely through a read error; the protein shown comes from the DNA. The V and J genes are TRDV1 and TRDJ1; 9 nucleotides align to TRDD3. The J gene comes from matching the DNA to germline here; TCRdb lacks it. The CDR3 is 19 residues long. Germline CDR1 reads TSWWSYY; CDR2 reads QGS. V lost 0 bases, J lost 10 bases, and 21 bases stayed unmatched. The CDR3 sequence: CALGELPPPLLGECWRLIF. For the CDR3, the DNA is TGTGCTCTTGGGGAACTTCCTCCACCTCTACTGGGGGAGTGCTGGAGACTCATCTTT.

This clone was seen only a few times. The TCRdb protein comes from a much larger clone and disagrees with this DNA's translation at residue 17, likely due to a read error; the protein given here is derived from the DNA. CDR3 protein: CACDTLLGDTQWDTRQTFF. In DNA form, the CDR3 reads TGTGCCTGTGACACCTTACTGGGGGATACGCAGTGGGACACCCGACAGACGTTTTTC. A V gene of TRDV2 was called, but no J gene was assigned; the DNA was not used to check the table's D call, TRDD3. The CDR3 length is 19 residues. Germline assignment: CDR1 GEAIGNYY and CDR2 EKD.

The sample holds a few counts of this clone. The mismatch at residue 8 between this DNA's translation and the TCRdb protein of a much larger clone likely reflects a read error; the protein shown is translated from the DNA. The V gene is TRDV1, the J gene TRDJ1; 12 bases agree with TRDD3. Germline V CDR1 and CDR2: TSWWSYY, QGS. This CDR3 contains 29 residues. Trimming took 2 bases from V and 0 from J; bases not matched to a gene: 40. The CDR3: CALGEVLAAFLTVLGDTTLRPLYTDKLIF. CDR3 DNA: TGTGCTCTTGGGGAAGTTTTGGCGGCCTTCCTCACCGTACTGGGGGATACCACTCTTAGGCCCTTGTACACCGATAAACTCATCTTT.

As for this clone: The protein recorded in TCRdb matches a much larger clone and deviates from this DNA's translation at residue 8, suggesting a read error; the protein here is obtained by translating the DNA. The chain links TRDV1 to TRDJ1; 10 bases map to TRDD3. CDR3 length: 19 residues. With V trimmed by 1 base and J by 4 bases, 15 bases remained unmatched. The germline CDR1 and CDR2 sequences are TSWWSYY and QGS. The chain's CDR3 is CALGEPTAFQLGDFDKLIF. In DNA form, the CDR3 reads TGTGCTCTTGGGGAACCTACTGCCTTCCAACTGGGGGATTTCGATAAACTCATCTTT.

Notes on this clone: TCRdb's entry gives the protein of a much larger clone, which mismatches this DNA's translation at residue 3, likely from a read error; the protein reported here is translated from the DNA. The chain links TRDV2 to TRDJ1; tentative D call: TRDD2 (5 bases). Assignment of the J gene here rests on matching the DNA to germline, because TCRdb gives none. Germline V gives CDR1 GEAIGNYY, CDR2 EKD. This CDR3 has 19 amino acids. For the CDR3, the DNA is TGTGCCTATGACACCCGGCCTGCTAAAAACTCACTTCCAACCGATAAACTCATCTTT. Its protein is CAYDTRPAKNSLPTDKLIF.

This clone was seen more than once but under ten times. The amino acid sequence in TCRdb belongs to a much larger clone and departs from this DNA's translation at residue 3, likely a sequencing read error; the sequence shown is translated from the DNA. The chain combines TRDV2 with TRDJ1; D not certain. Here the J gene was assigned by germline matching of the DNA, as TCRdb has none. Looked up from germline, CDR1 is GEAIGNYY and CDR2 is EKD. The CDR3 is 15 amino acids. The chain's CDR3 is CARDTASRNTDKLIF. In DNA form, the CDR3 reads TGTGCCCGTGACACCGCATCCCGTAACACCGATAAACTCATCTTT.

Details on this clone: A far larger clone lies a single base away; this is likely a read error. Other nucleotide sequences from this sample produce the same CDR3. CDR3 sequence reads: CACDTVGNTDKLIF. The CDR3 DNA reads TGTGCCTGTGACACCGTCGGAAACACCGATAAACTTATCTTT. A V gene of TRDV2 was called, but no J gene was assigned. Germline V gene lookup returns CDR1 GEAIGNYY and CDR2 EKD. The CDR3 covers 14 residues.

This clone was counted many times. A far larger clone lies a single base away; this is likely a read error. In the same sample, other DNA sequences code for this CDR3. The chain has TRDV2 and TRDJ1; 8 bases agree with TRDD3. Germline CDR1 and CDR2: GEAIGNYY and EKD. The CDR3 contains 20 residues. The CDR3 loop reads CACDTVSGGSPFLYTDKLIF. DNA of the CDR3: TGCGCCTGTGACACCGTGAGTGGGGGATCCCCCTTTCTCTACACCGATAAACTCATCTTT.

As regards this clone: TCRdb records a much larger clone's protein for this DNA, with a difference at residue 4 that likely arises from a read error; the protein given is the translation of the DNA. The chain couples TRDV2 to TRDJ3; D is unresolved. TCRdb does not report a J gene; here it was assigned by matching the DNA to germline references. Germline CDR1 GEAIGNYY, CDR2 EKD. The CDR3 is 18 amino acids. V was clipped by 5 bases and J by 0 bases, with 16 bases between them. CDR3 in amino acids: CACGRMGESSWDTRQMFF. CDR3 coding DNA: TGTGCCTGTGGCAGAATGGGTGAAAGCTCCTGGGACACCCGACAGATGTTTTTC.